This TCR beta chain was documented in a study of CD8 T cells in ankylosing spondylitis. Broader study findings: Significant enrichment of disease-linked clones was reportedly seen in matched ankylosing spondylitis synovial fluid.

Looked up from germline, CDR1 is DFQATT and CDR2 is SNEGSKA (reference sequence). The CDR3 length is 11 residues. V was shortened by 5 bases and J by 3 bases, with 6 bases between the two germline ends. This clonotype has at least ten counts. Its matching antigen is unknown. Researchers built TCR beta libraries using quantitative 5'-RACE with molecular barcodes. TCRdb reanalysed the 5' RACE reads using MiXCR and keeps one entry per CDR3 protein. The sample shows over 100,000 distinct CDR3 sequences, about an eighth of them seen only once. This TCR derives from a female donor with ankylosing spondylitis or in good health (not recorded which). The genes are TRBV20-1 and TRBJ2-3; no clear D. Sample: blood, either unsorted or a sorted T cell fraction (not recorded which). CDR3 coding DNA: TGCAGTGCTCCTTTAACAGATACGCAGTATTTT. Translating it yields CSAPLTDTQYF.